This T cell receptor beta chain is drawn from a study of T cell repertoires in cytomegalovirus infection. Notes on this clonotype: What it binds is unknown.

TCRdb used MiXCR to reprocess the reads, holding one entry per CDR3 protein. The table includes 400,000 to 600,000 distinct CDR3 sequences, about 44% detected once. Sequences were derived from cultured PBMCs, sampled from culture after CMV antigen stimulation. The TCR was taken from a human donor in good health (CMV status not recorded). Some clones in this sample may be carry-over from other donors' samples.

The CDR3 loop reads CASSYGVLYYEQYF. The CDR3 DNA reads as TGTGCCAGCAGTTATGGGGTTCTCTATTACGAGCAGTACTTC. J is TRBJ2-7 and V is TRBV6-5; unclear D gene. Trimming left V 3 bases short and J 4 bases short, with 13 bases between. Looked up from germline, CDR1 is MNHEY and CDR2 is SVGAGI. This CDR3 is built from 14 residues.